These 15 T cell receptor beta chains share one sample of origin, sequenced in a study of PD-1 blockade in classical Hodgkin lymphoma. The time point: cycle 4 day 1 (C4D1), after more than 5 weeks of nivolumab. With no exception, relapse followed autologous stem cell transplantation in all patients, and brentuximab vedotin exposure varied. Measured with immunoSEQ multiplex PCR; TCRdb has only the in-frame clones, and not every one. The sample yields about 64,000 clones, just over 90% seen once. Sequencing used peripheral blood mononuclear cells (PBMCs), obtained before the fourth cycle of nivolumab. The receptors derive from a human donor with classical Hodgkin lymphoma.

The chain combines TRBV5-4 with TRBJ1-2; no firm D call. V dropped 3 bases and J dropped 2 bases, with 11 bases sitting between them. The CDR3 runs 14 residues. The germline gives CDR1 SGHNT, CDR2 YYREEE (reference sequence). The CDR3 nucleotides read TGTGCCAGCAGCTACTTGGTGGGAAACTATGGCTACACCTTC. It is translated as CASSYLVGNYGYTF.

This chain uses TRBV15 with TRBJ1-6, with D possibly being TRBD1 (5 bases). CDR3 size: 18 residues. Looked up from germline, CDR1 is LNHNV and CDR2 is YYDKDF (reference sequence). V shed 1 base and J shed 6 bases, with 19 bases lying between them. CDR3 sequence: CATSRGPTQWGGNSPLHF. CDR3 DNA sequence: TGTGCCACCAGCAGAGGACCTACACAGTGGGGCGGTAATTCACCCCTCCACTTT.

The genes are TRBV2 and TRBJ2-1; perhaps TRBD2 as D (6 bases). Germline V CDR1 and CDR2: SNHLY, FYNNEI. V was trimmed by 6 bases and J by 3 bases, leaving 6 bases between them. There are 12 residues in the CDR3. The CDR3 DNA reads TGTGCCAGCAGGCGGGGCTACAATGAGCAGTTCTTC. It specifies CASRRGYNEQFF.

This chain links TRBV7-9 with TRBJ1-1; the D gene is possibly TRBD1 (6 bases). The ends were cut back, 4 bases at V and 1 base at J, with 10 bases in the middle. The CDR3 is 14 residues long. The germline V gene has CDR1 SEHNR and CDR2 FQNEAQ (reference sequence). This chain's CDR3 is CASSSGQRNTEAFF. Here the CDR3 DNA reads TGTGCCAGCAGCTCTGGACAGAGGAACACTGAAGCTTTCTTT.

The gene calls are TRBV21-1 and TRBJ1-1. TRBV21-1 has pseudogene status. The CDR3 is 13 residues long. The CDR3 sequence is CASSIRGNTEAFF. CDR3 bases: TGTGCCAGCAGCATAAGAGGGAACACTGAAGCTTTCTTT.

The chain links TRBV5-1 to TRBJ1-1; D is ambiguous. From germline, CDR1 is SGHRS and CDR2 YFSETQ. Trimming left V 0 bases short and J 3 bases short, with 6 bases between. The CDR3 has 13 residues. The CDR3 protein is CASSLVPDTEAFF. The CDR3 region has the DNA TGCGCCAGCAGCTTGGTCCCGGACACTGAAGCTTTCTTT.

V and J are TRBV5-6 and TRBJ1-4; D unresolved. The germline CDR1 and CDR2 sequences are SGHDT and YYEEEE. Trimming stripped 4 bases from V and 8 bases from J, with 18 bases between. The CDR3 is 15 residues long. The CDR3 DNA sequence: TGTGCCAGCAGCCCGGCCGGCGGAGGGAAGGAAAAACTGTTTTTT. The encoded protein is CASSPAGGGKEKLFF.

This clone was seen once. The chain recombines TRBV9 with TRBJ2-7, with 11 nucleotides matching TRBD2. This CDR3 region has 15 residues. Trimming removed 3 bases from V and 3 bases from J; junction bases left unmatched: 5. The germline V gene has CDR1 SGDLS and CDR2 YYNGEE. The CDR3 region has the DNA TGTGCCAGCAGCGGGGGACTAGCGGAGAACTACGAGCAGTACTTC. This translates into CASSGGLAENYEQYF.

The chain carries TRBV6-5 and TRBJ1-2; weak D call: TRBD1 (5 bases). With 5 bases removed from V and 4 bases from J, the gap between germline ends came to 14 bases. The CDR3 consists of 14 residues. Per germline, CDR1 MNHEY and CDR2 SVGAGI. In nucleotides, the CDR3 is TGTGCCAGCAGTAAAAGGGGCAGGGCCTATGGCTACACCTTC. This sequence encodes CASSKRGRAYGYTF.

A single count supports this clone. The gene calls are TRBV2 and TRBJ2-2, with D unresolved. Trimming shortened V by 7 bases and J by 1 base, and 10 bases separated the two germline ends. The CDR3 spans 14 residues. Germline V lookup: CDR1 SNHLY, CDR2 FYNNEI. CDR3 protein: CASTIDLNTGELFF. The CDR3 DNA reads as TGTGCCAGCACAATCGACCTGAACACCGGGGAGCTGTTTTTT.

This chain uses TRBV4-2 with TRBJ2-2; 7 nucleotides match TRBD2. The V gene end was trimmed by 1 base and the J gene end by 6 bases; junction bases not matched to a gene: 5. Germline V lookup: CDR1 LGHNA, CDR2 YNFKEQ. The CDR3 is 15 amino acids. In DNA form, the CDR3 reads TGTGCCAGCAGCCAAGCGGAGCTAGCGGCCGGGGAGCTGTTTTTT. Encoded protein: CASSQAELAAGELFF.

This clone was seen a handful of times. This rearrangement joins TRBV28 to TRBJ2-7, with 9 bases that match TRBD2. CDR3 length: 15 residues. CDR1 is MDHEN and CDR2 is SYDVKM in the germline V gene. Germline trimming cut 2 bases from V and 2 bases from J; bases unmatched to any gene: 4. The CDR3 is CASSLQASGAYEQYF. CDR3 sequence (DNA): TGTGCCAGCAGTTTACAGGCTAGCGGGGCCTACGAGCAGTACTTC.

This CDR3 is CASSFVSDTQYF. CDR3 nucleotide sequence: TGTGCCAGCAGTTTTGTGTCAGATACGCAGTATTTT. This chain connects TRBV28 to TRBJ2-3; D remains ambiguous. Between the trimmed V and J ends, which lost 3 bases and 4 bases, there was a span of 5 bases. CDR3 size: 12 residues. Germline V gene sequence: CDR1 MDHEN, CDR2 SYDVKM.

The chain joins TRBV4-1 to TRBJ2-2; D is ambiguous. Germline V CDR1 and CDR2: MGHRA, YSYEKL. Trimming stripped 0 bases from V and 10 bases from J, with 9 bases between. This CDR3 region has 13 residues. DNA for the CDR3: TGCGCCAGCAGCCAAGATGTGGTGGCGGAGCTGTTTTTT. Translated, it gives CASSQDVVAELFF.

The DNA of the CDR3 is TGTGCCAGCAGGGACCCGGGGCATAGCTACGAGCAGTACTTC. This translates into CASRDPGHSYEQYF. The gene calls are TRBV6-5 and TRBJ2-7; D possibly matches TRBD1 or TRBD2 (5 bases each). The germline CDR1 and CDR2 sequences are MNHEY and SVGAGI. This CDR3 comprises 14 residues. V lost 6 bases to trimming and J lost 3 bases, with 15 bases between them.